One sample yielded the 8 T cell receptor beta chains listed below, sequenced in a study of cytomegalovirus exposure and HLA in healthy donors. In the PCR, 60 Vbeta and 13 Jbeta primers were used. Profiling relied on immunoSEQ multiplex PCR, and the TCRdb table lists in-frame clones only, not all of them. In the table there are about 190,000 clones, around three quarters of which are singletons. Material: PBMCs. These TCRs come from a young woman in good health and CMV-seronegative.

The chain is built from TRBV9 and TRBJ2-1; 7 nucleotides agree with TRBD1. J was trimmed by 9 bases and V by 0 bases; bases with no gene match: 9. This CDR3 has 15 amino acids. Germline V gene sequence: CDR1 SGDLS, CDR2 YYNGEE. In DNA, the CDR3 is TGTGCCAGCAGCGTAGAGGGGGCCAGAGGACCTGAGCAGTTCTTC. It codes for CASSVEGARGPEQFF.

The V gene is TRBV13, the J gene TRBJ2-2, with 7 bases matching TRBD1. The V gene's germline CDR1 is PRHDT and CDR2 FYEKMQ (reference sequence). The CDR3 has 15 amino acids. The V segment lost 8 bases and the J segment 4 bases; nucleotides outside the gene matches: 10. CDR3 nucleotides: TGTGCCAGCTCTCTTGACAGGGCGCTCACCGGGGAGCTGTTTTTT. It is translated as CASSLDRALTGELFF. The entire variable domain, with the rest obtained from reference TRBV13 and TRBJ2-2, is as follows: AAGVIQSPRHLIKEKRETATLKCYPIPRHDTVYWYQQGPGQDPQFLISFYEKMQSDKGSIPDRFSAQQFSDYHSELNMSSLELGDSALYFCASSLDRALTGELFFGEGSRLTVL.

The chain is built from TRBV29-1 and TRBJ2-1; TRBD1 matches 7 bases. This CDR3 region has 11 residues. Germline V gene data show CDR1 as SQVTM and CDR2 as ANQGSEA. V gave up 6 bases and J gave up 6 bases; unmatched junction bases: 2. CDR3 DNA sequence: TGCAGCGTGGGGACAGTCAATGAGCAGTTCTTC. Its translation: CSVGTVNEQFF.

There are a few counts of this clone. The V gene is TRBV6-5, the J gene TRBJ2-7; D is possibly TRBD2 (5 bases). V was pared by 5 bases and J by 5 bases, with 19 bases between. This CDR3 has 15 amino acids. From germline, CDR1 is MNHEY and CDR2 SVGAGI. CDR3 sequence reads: CASSAYREGSHEQYF. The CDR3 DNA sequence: TGTGCCAGCAGTGCATACCGCGAGGGTTCCCACGAGCAGTACTTC.

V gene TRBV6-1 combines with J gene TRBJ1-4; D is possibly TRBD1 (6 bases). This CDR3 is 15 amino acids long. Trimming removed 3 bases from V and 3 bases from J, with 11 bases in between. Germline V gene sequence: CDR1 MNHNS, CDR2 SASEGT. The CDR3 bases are TGTGCCAGCAGTGAGGGTGCAGGGGCTAATGAAAAACTGTTTTTT. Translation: CASSEGAGANEKLFF.

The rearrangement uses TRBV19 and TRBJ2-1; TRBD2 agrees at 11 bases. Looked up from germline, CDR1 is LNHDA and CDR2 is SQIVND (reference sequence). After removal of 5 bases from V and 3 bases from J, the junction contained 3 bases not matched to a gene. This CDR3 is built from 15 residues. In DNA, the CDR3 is TGTGCCAGTAGTTTTACTAGCGGGAGCTACAATGAGCAGTTCTTC. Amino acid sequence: CASSFTSGSYNEQFF.

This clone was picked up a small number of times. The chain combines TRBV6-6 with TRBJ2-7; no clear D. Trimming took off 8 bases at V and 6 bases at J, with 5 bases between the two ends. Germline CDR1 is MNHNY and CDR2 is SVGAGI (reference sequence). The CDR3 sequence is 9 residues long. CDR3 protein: CASGSEQYF. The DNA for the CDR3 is TGTGCCAGCGGCTCCGAGCAGTACTTC.

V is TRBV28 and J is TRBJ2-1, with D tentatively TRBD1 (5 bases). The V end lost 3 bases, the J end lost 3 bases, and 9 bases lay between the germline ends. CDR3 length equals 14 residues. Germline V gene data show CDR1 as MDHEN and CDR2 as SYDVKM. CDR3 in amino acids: CASSFSTVYNEQFF. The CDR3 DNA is TGTGCCAGCAGTTTTTCGACAGTCTACAATGAGCAGTTCTTC.